This paragraph covers one T cell receptor (beta chain) sequence. This sample was taken from a study of blood T cell repertoires in COVID-19. Data came from immunoSEQ multiplex PCR; TCRdb stores just in-frame clones and leaves some out. The sample carries tens of thousands of clones, 70% to 90% recorded once. The CDR3 is made up of 14 amino acids. The chain recombines TRBV21-1 with TRBJ2-3; TRBD1, the table's D call, was not compared with the DNA. TRBV21-1 is a pseudogene segment. The source of this sequence is a woman in her sixties or seventies with COVID-19, enrolled during active disease. The sequencing input was peripheral blood. The CDR3: CASSKEGAADTQYF. Written as DNA, the CDR3 is TGTGCCAGCAGCAAAGAGGGGGCCGCAGATACGCAGTATTTT.